The present T cell receptor beta chain was sequenced within a study of T cells in Graves' hyperthyroidism and ophthalmopathy. Amplified TCR beta CDR3 regions came from RNA transcripts. A first-round RT-PCR of the TCR CDR3 used the HTBI primer set. TCRdb processed the multiplex PCR reads anew with MiXCR; each CDR3 protein has one entry. The data show roughly 700,000 distinct CDR3 sequences, with roughly 15% seen just once and about a tenth held by the top ten. V lost 2 bases to trimming and J lost 0 bases, with 8 bases between them. Per the germline V gene, CDR1 is MDHEN and CDR2 is SYDVKM. This CDR3 comprises 15 residues. This clonotype appeared many times. Antigen specificity is unknown. Whole-study results and caveats: For ophthalmopathy, model prediction preceded onset by a median around six months.

The study excluded patients with uncontrolled infection, other autoimmune disease, pregnancy or lactation. Diagnostic assessment was based on clinical symptoms, serum thyroxine and TRAb, thyroid ultrasound and orbital computed tomography. This chain connects TRBV28 to TRBJ1-5; no definite D call. The specimen was blood. This clonotype was sampled from a woman aged 18-29 years with Graves' hyperthyroidism. CDR3 coding DNA: TGTGCCAGCAGTTTACTGGGGTATAGCAATCAGCCCCAGCATTTT. Translation gives CASSLLGYSNQPQHF.